This record covers a single T cell receptor beta chain. Germline CDR1 LNHDA, CDR2 SQIVND (reference sequence). The V and J ends lost 5 bases and 3 bases respectively, with 17 bases between them. The CDR3 is made up of 15 amino acids. The sample belongs to a study of control samples from healthy donors and cancer patients. Produced via immunoSEQ multiplex PCR; TCRdb's table is partial and in-frame only. The data contain 350,000 to 450,000 clones, 75% to 95% of them singletons. The chain recombines TRBV19 with TRBJ2-7, with D possibly being TRBD2 (5 bases). Sequencing input: PBMCs. The sequence was obtained from a man between 35 and 55 years old with head and neck cancer. The CDR3 region has the DNA TGTGCCAGTAGTCGAGGGCAGGTCCAGATCTACGAGCAGTACTTC. Translating it yields CASSRGQVQIYEQYF.